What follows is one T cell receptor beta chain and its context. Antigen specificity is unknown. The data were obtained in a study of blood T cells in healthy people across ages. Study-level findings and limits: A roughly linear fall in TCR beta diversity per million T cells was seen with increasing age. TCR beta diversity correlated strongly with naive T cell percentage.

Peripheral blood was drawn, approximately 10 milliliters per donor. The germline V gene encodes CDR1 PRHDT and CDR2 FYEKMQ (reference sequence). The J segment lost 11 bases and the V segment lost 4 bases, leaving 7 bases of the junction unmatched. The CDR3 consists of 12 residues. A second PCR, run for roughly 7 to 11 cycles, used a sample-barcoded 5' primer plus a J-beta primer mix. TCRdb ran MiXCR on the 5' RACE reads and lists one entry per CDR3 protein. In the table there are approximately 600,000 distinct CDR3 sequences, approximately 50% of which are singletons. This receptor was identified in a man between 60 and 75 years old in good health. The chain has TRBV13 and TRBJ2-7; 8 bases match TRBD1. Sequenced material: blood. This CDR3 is CASSSRDRRKYF. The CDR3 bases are TGTGCCAGCAGCTCGCGGGACAGGCGGAAGTACTTC.